A selection of T cell receptor beta chains follows, all from one sample in a study of breast tumors, draining lymph nodes, adjacent tissues. TCRdb reprocessed the multiplex PCR reads with MiXCR, giving one entry per CDR3 protein. Seen here are roughly 14,000 distinct CDR3 sequences, 55% observed once, and the top ten hold around 30%. Sequencing used tumor-adjacent breast tissue. Receptors originate from a female donor with breast cancer. Some clones in this sample may be carry-over from other donors' samples. Each CDR3 is given with its conserved first and last residue. Each record gives: CDR3 length, D gene, V gene, clone size, J gene, CDR3 DNA, CDR3 protein. A D gene is named only where the DNA matches it firmly. Rows give clone size only sometimes, using once, few, many, or a class for an expanded clone.

>12|NA|TRBV19|medium-sized|TRBJ1-2
TGTGCCAGTAGTATAGGTTCCTGGGGCTACACCTTC
CASSIGSWGYTF
>13|TRBD1|TRBV12-3/TRBV12-4|NA|TRBJ2-5
TGTGCCAGCGGTTTACAGGGGAAAGAGACCCAGTACTTC
CASGLQGKETQYF
>14|TRBD1|TRBV7-2|NA|TRBJ1-2
TGTGCCAGCAGCCCTCGGACAGGGAACTATGGCTACACCTTC
CASSPRTGNYGYTF
>13|TRBD1|TRBV5-8|many|TRBJ1-5
TGTGCCAGCAGCCCGACAGGGACGGAGCCCCAGCATTTT
CASSPTGTEPQHF
>19|TRBD2|TRBV13|NA|TRBJ2-5
TGTGCCAGCAGCGAAGAGGGGGTTGGGACTAGCGGGATTCAAGAGACCCAGTACTTC
CASSEEGVGTSGIQETQYF
>15|TRBD1|TRBV7-6|NA|TRBJ1-3
TGTGCCAGCAGCTCGAGACGGGGGACAGGGGACACCATATATTTT
CASSSRRGTGDTIYF
>12|NA|TRBV3-1|many|TRBJ1-2
TGTGCCAGCAGCCTACAGGGACGCGGCTACACCTTC
CASSLQGRGYTF
>15|NA|TRBV5-6|NA|TRBJ1-5
TGTGCCAGCGGGACGAGGCCCGGTAGCAATCAGCCCCAGCATTTT
CASGTRPGSNQPQHF
>14|TRBD1|TRBV7-9|NA|TRBJ1-2
TGTGCCAGCAGCTTACAGGGGGCTAGCTATGGCTACACCTTC
CASSLQGASYGYTF
>15|TRBD2|TRBV20-1|NA|TRBJ2-1
TGCAGTGCGCATGCGACTAGCTCGTACTACAATGAGCAGTTCTTC
CSAHATSSYYNEQFF
>17|TRBD1|TRBV7-2|NA|TRBJ2-7
TGTGCCAGCAGCCGTAGCCCGGGACAGGGGAAACCCTACGAGCAGTACTTC
CASSRSPGQGKPYEQYF
>17|TRBD1|TRBV7-2|many|TRBJ2-5
TGTGCCAGCAGCTCCCTCCCCCGGACAGGGGGGTTAGAGCCCCAGTACTTC
CASSSLPRTGGLEPQYF
>16|NA|TRBV7-9|NA|TRBJ2-7
TGTGCCAGCAGCTTAGAGTACGCACAGTCCTCCTACGCGCAGTACTTC
CASSLEYAQSSYAQYF
>15|NA|TRBV6-2/TRBV6-3|many|TRBJ2-6
TGTGCCAGCAGTTACCTGGGCCCTGGGGCCAACGTCCTGACTTTC
CASSYLGPGANVLTF
>22|NA|TRBV7-9|NA|TRBJ2-5
NA
CASSPLGVRDSPLHFGNGTQYF
>15|TRBD2|TRBV7-9|once|TRBJ2-3
TGTGCCAGCAGGGGGGAAGCGGGAGGTTATGATACGCAGTATTTT
CASRGEAGGYDTQYF
>15|NA|TRBV20-1|medium-sized|TRBJ1-6
TGCAGTGCTCGGACAGATATAACCTATAATTCACCCCTCCACTTT
CSARTDITYNSPLHF
>17|TRBD2|TRBV20-1|medium-sized|TRBJ2-7
TGCAGTGCTAGGACGGTAGGCGCGGGAGTGGACTCCTACGAGCAGTACTTC
CSARTVGAGVDSYEQYF
>13|TRBD1|TRBV20-1|NA|TRBJ1-2
TGCAGTGCGAGCCGGACAGGGATGAATGGCTACACCTTC
CSASRTGMNGYTF
>14|NA|TRBV5-5|NA|TRBJ1-4
TGTGCCAGCAGCTTGGTACCGGATAATGAAAAACTGTTTTTT
CASSLVPDNEKLFF
>16|TRBD1|TRBV7-8|many|TRBJ1-4
TGTGCCAGCAGCCCTTTGACAGGGGGCGTTAATGAAAAACTGTTTTTT
CASSPLTGGVNEKLFF
>15|NA|TRBV7-2|NA|TRBJ1-4
TGTGCCAGCAGCGAACAACAGGGATCTAATGAAAAACTGTTTTTT
CASSEQQGSNEKLFF
>16|TRBD2|TRBV4-1|NA|TRBJ2-1
TGCGCCAGCTCCGGACTAGCGGGATTATCCTACAATGAGCAGTTCTTC
CASSGLAGLSYNEQFF